The following is a T cell receptor beta chain sequence with its context. Its specificity is unknown. The sample belongs to a study of CD8+CD57+ T cells in acquired aplastic anemia. Study observations and caveats: CD8+ Simpson's diversity in patients was not significantly different from that in controls. The number of CD8+ CDR3 sequences shared by patients and controls was approximately 30.

Germline V gives CDR1 LGHNA, CDR2 YSLEER. CDR3 length: 15 amino acids. With 0 bases removed from V and 0 bases from J, the gap between germline ends came to 8 bases. Sequencing involved patients with CD8+CD57+ cell expansion previously shown by flow cytometry. Every patient was diagnosed with severe acquired aplastic anemia. Prior therapy had not been administered to any patient at the time of blood sampling. TCR beta VDJ and CDR3 profiles were obtained from a genomic DNA template. TCRdb re-called the reads through MiXCR, storing one row per CDR3 protein. The profile shows hundreds of thousands of distinct CDR3 sequences, under 60% of them singletons.

The J gene is TRBJ1-1, the V gene TRBV4-3, with D uncertain. Specimen: sorted CD4+, CD8+, or CD8+CD57+ T cells (not recorded which) from PBMCs. This clonotype originated in a human donor with aplastic anemia. Here the CDR3 DNA reads TGCGCCAGCAGCCAAGACTGGGCGGTGAACACTGAAGCTTTCTTT. Encoded protein: CASSQDWAVNTEAFF.